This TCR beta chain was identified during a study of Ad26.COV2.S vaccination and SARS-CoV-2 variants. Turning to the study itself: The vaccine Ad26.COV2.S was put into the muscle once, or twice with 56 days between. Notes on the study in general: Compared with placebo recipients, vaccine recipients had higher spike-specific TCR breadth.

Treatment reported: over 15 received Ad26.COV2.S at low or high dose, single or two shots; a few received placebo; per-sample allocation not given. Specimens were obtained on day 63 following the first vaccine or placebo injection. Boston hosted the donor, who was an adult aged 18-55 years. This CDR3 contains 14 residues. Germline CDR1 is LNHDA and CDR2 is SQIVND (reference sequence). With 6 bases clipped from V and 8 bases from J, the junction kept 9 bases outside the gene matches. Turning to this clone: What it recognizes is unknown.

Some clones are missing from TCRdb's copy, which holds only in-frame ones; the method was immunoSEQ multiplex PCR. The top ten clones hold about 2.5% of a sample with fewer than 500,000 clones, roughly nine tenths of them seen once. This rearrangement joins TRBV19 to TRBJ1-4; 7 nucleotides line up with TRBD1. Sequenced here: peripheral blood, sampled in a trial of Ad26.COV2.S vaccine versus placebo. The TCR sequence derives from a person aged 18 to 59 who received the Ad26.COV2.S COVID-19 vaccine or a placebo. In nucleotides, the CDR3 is TGTGCCAGTAGCGGCAGGGGGGGAGGGGAAAAACTGTTTTTT. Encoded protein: CASSGRGGGEKLFF.